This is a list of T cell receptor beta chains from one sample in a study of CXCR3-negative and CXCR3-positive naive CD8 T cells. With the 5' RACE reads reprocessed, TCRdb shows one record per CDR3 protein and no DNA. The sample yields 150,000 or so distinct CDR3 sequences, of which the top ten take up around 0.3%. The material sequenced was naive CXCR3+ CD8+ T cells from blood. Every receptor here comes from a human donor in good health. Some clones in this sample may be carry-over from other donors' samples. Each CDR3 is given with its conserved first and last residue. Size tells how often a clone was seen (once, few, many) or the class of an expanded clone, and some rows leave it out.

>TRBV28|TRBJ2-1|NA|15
CASSTRRGSWNEQFF
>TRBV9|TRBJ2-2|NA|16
CASSPRLAGYTGELFF
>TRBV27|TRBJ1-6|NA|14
CASGYDSLNSPLHF
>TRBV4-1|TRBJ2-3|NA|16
CASSQAAGGPSDTQYF
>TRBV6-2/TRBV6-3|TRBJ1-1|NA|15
CASSLQTGTNTEAFF
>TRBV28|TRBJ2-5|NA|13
CASSLGQEETQYF
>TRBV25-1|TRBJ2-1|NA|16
CASTPRTGSSYNEQFF
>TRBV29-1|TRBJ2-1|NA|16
CSVEKDFQLSYNEQFF
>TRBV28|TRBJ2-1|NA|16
CASNAGTSGGANEQFF
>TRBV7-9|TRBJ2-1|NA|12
CASSLADNEQFF
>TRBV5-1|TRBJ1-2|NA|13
CASSKTGADGYTF
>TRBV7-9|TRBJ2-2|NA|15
CASSRRQGVTGELFF
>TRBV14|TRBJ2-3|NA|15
CASSGVGSGTDTQYF
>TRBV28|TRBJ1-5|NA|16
CASGEEGAGRTQPQHF
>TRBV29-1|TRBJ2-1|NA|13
CSTGLSSYNEQFF
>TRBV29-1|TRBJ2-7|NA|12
CSVLEEKYEQYF
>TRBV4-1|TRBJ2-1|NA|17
CASSHPMAGGSYNEQFF
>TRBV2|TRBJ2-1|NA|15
CASSGRGATNNEQFF
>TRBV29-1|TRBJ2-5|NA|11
CSVEKEDTQYF
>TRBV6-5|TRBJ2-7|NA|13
CASSAGASGEQYF
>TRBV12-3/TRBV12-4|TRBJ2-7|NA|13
CASSLVSELEQYF
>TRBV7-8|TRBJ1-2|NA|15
CASLQTGQGWYGYTF
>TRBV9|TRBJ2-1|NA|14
CASSYRGGYNEQFF
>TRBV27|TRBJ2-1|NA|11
CASLGDAEQFF
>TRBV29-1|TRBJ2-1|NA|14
CSVPLAFSYNEQFF
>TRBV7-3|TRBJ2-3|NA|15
CASSLVGGSTDTQYF
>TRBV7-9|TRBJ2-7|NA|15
CASSFLPGQGYEQYF
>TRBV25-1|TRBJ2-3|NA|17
CASSAPFAGAPPDTQYF
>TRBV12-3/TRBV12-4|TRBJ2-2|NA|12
CASSSQTGELFF
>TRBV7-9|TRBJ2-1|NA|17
CASSPRLAGEIYNEQFF
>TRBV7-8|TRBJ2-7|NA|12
CASSHPPYEQYF
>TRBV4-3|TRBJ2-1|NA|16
CASSQSASGGAGEQFF
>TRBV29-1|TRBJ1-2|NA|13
CSVGVNNLDGYTF
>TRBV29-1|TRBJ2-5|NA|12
CSVAGGEQTQYF
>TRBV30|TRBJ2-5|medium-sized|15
CAWSDAPGAQETQYF
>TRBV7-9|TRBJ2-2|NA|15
CASSPRGAYTGELFF
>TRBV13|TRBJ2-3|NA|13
CASSPPRTDTQYF
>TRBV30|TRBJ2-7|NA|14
CAWSVLGLAYEQYF
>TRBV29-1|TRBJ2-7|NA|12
CSVSQSSYEQYF
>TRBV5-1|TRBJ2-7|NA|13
CASSLDVSYEQYF
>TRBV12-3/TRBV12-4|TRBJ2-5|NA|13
CASSLPNGETQYF
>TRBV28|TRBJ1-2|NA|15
CASSLEVAANYGYTF
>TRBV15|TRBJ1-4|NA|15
CATSERTTTNEKLFF
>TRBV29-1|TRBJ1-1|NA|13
CSVEGQGNTEAFF
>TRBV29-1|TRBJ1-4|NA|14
CSVEDLADNEKLFF
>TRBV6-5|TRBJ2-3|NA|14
CASRLAGGTDTQYF
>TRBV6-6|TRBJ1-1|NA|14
CASSESLMNTEAFF
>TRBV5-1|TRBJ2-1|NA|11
CASSLATEQFF
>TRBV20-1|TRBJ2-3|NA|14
CSATTSGVWNTQYF
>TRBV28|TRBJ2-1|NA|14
CASIRTPSYNEQFF
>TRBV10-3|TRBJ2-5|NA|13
CAISVYLAETQYF
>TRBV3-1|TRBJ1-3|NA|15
CASSQDYGAGNTIYF
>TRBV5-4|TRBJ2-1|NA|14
CASSPRDRNNEQFF
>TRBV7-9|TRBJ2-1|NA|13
CARRPPSYNEQFF
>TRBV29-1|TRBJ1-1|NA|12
CSVFRGDTEAFF